The next 24 T cell receptor beta chains were all read from a single sample in a study of CD8+ T cells in alopecia areata. Reverse transcribed after extraction, RNA yielded cDNA as the sequencing template. Using immunoSEQ multiplex PCR, the repertoire was profiled, and TCRdb retains in-frame clones only, with some absent. Altogether 200,000 to 250,000 clones are present, less than 75% being singletons, with the ten largest covering about 1.4%. Treatment indicated: oral pan-JAK inhibitor, 5-10 mg twice daily. The specimen was CD4+ T cells sorted from blood, collected at week 4, from a patient treated with tofacitinib. The receptor source for this set is a human donor with alopecia areata.

The V call is TRBV5-1, the J call TRBJ1-2; D is ambiguous. Trimming removed 2 bases from V and 8 bases from J, with 16 bases in between. Per the germline V gene, CDR1 is SGHRS and CDR2 is YFSETQ. The CDR3 spans 14 residues. In DNA form, the CDR3 reads TGCGCCAGCAGCTTTATGAGCGCGGAGGAGGGCTACACCTTC. Translated: CASSFMSAEEGYTF.

CDR3 DNA: TGTGCCAGTAGTATCGGGACTTCCACAGATACGCAGTATTTT. As protein: CASSIGTSTDTQYF. The chain uses TRBV19 and TRBJ2-3; tentative D call: TRBD2 (6 bases). CDR1 LNHDA and CDR2 SQIVND come from the germline V gene (reference sequence). The CDR3 consists of 14 residues. The V end lost 3 bases, the J end lost 2 bases, and 9 bases lay between the germline ends.

V usage is TRBV2 and J usage is TRBJ1-5; D is perhaps TRBD1 (5 bases). CDR3 length: 13 amino acids. The germline CDR1 and CDR2 sequences are SNHLY and FYNNEI. V lost 4 bases and J 5 bases, leaving 9 bases between the germline ends. CDR3 in DNA: TGTGCCAGCAGTGGGCAGGGCTATCAGCCCCAGCATTTT. The encoded protein is CASSGQGYQPQHF.

In its sample, this clone was seen a few times. The gene calls are TRBV19 and TRBJ1-6; TRBD1 matches at 7 bases. The length of the CDR3 is 14 residues. J was trimmed by 12 bases and V by 4 bases; bases with no gene match: 9. The germline V gene encodes CDR1 LNHDA and CDR2 SQIVND (reference sequence). CDR3: CASSTRQGEGPLHF. The DNA of the CDR3 is TGTGCCAGTAGTACCCGACAGGGTGAGGGACCCCTCCACTTT.

This clone was picked up one time. The V gene is TRBV5-6, the J gene TRBJ2-3; 9 nucleotides agree with TRBD1. J gave up 3 bases and V 0 bases, and 8 bases lay outside the gene matches. Germline V lookup: CDR1 SGHDT, CDR2 YYEEEE. This CDR3 region has 17 residues. CDR3 in amino acids: CASSLGGGTGPTDTQYF. CDR3 nucleotides: TGTGCCAGCAGCTTGGGTGGAGGGACAGGGCCGACAGATACGCAGTATTTT.

The chain has TRBV6-5 and TRBJ2-5; 9 nucleotides line up with TRBD2. CDR3 length: 15 residues. The J segment lost 4 bases and the V segment lost 6 bases, leaving 9 bases of the junction unmatched. CDR1 and CDR2 from the germline V gene are MNHEY and SVGAGI. The CDR3 region has the DNA TGTGCCAGCAGGCGAGGGCTAGCGGGATTAGAGACCCAGTACTTC. Its protein product is CASRRGLAGLETQYF.

This clone was detected only a few times. The V and J genes are TRBV23-1 and TRBJ1-2; D remains ambiguous. TRBV23-1 counts as an open reading frame of uncertain function. This CDR3 is built from 16 residues. Trimming left V 3 bases short and J 8 bases short, with 22 bases between. CDR3 sequence: CASSHIVVGGVKGYTF. For the CDR3, the DNA is TGCGCCAGCAGTCATATAGTGGTGGGCGGAGTGAAAGGCTACACCTTC.

The rearrangement uses TRBV5-1 and TRBJ2-3; D is unresolved. The germline V gene encodes CDR1 SGHRS and CDR2 YFSETQ. V lost 5 bases to trimming and J lost 8 bases, with 12 bases between them. The CDR3 extends over 12 amino acids. The CDR3 DNA is TGCGCCAGCAGAAACTCTGTCGCTACGCAGTATTTT. Amino acids: CASRNSVATQYF.

CDR3 protein: CSVQRQGGTEAFF. CDR3 in DNA: TGCAGCGTTCAGAGGCAGGGGGGAACTGAAGCTTTCTTT. The chain employs TRBV29-1 and TRBJ1-1; 7 bases line up with TRBD1. Trimming at V came to 5 bases and at J to 5 bases, leaving 8 bases not matched to a gene. The CDR3 extends over 13 amino acids. Germline assignment: CDR1 SQVTM and CDR2 ANQGSEA.

The table lists this clone with a count of one. V gene TRBV6-5 combines with J gene TRBJ1-6, with D tentatively TRBD1 (6 bases). Trimming removed 7 bases from V and 10 bases from J, with 14 bases in between. Looked up from germline, CDR1 is MNHEY and CDR2 is SVGAGI. CDR3 length: 13 amino acids. The CDR3 spells CASKGGIWSPLHF. CDR3 DNA: TGTGCCAGCAAAGGGGGGATCTGGTCACCCCTCCACTTT.

The rearrangement links TRBV6-5 to TRBJ2-7; 11 bases line up with TRBD2. The CDR3 extends over 15 amino acids. The germline V gene encodes CDR1 MNHEY and CDR2 SVGAGI. Trimming cost V 6 bases and J 6 bases; bases outside gene matches: 10. As DNA, the CDR3 is TGTGCCAGCAGACGAGGTAGCGGGGGGGCCGGCGAGCAGTACTTC. Its translation: CASRRGSGGAGEQYF.

The rearrangement uses TRBV29-1 and TRBJ1-2; a possible D gene is TRBD1 (5 bases). Germline-derived CDR1 and CDR2 are SQVTM and ANQGSEA. CDR3 size: 12 residues. The ends were cut back, 4 bases at V and 4 bases at J, with 10 bases in the middle. The CDR3: CSVASGLYGYTF. The CDR3 DNA follows: TGCAGCGTTGCCTCAGGGCTCTATGGCTACACCTTC.

This rearrangement joins TRBV9 to TRBJ1-2; 11 positions match TRBD1. V was clipped by 0 bases and J by 3 bases; unmatched bases: 1. The CDR3 has 15 amino acids. CDR1 is SGDLS, CDR2 YYNGEE, per germline. The chain's CDR3 is CASSVGTGGHYGYTF. The CDR3 DNA follows: TGTGCCAGCAGCGTAGGGACAGGGGGCCACTATGGCTACACCTTC. The variable domain in full, with the rest retrieved from reference TRBV9 and TRBJ1-2, is DSGVTQTPKHLITATGQRVTLRCSPRSGDLSVYWYQQSLDQGLQFLIQYYNGEERAKGNILERFSAQQFPDLHSELNLSSLELGDSALYFCASSVGTGGHYGYTFGSGTRLTVV.

This chain connects TRBV29-1 to TRBJ2-7, with D possibly being TRBD1 (5 bases). The V end was cut by 4 bases, the J end by 2 bases, with 9 bases between. CDR3 length: 12 residues. Germline CDR1 is SQVTM and CDR2 is ANQGSEA. DNA of the CDR3: TGCAGCGTTGGGAAGGGGCCCTACGAGCAGTACTTC. Amino acid sequence: CSVGKGPYEQYF.

This chain joins TRBV5-1 and TRBJ2-7; TRBD1 agrees at 8 bases. This CDR3 is 14 amino acids long. The germline CDR1 and CDR2 sequences are SGHRS and YFSETQ. The trim removed 2 bases at V and 5 bases at J, leaving 6 bases unmatched. The CDR3 bases are TGCGCCAGCAGCTTACAGGGGGTTAGCGACGAGCAGTACTTC. Protein: CASSLQGVSDEQYF.

This chain joins TRBV30 and TRBJ2-2; 10 bases agree with TRBD2. From germline, CDR1 is GTSNPN and CDR2 SVGIG (reference sequence). V gave up 2 bases and J gave up 0 bases; unmatched junction bases: 3. CDR3 length: 16 amino acids. The CDR3 sequence: CAWSTGLAANTGELFF. The DNA for the CDR3 is TGTGCCTGGAGTACTGGACTAGCGGCGAACACCGGGGAGCTGTTTTTT.

The chain couples TRBV14 to TRBJ1-2, with 7 positions matching TRBD1. With 3 bases clipped from V and 4 bases from J, the junction kept 8 bases outside the gene matches. Germline CDR1 is SGHDN and CDR2 is FVKESK. This CDR3 is built from 15 residues. Here the CDR3 DNA reads TGTGCCAGCAGCCAGCTACAGGGGATTGCCTATGGCTACACCTTC. The encoded protein is CASSQLQGIAYGYTF.

The chain uses TRBV5-1 and TRBJ2-4; D is tentatively TRBD1 or TRBD2 (5 bases each). V was pared by 3 bases and J by 7 bases, with 17 bases between. The germline V gene has CDR1 SGHRS and CDR2 YFSETQ. This CDR3 comprises 15 residues. CDR3 region: CASSSTPGGNNIQYF. In DNA form, the CDR3 reads TGCGCCAGCAGCTCCACCCCTGGGGGAAACAACATTCAGTACTTC.

The chain recombines TRBV5-6 with TRBJ2-7; TRBD1 is a possible D gene (6 bases). The CDR3 has 13 residues. Trimming took 1 base from V and 3 from J, leaving 8 bases between them. Germline lookup yields CDR1 SGHDT and CDR2 YYEEEE. CDR3 residues: CASSLQGNYEQYF. The CDR3 coding sequence is TGTGCCAGCAGCTTGCAGGGGAACTACGAGCAGTACTTC.

This chain connects TRBV18 to TRBJ2-7; the match to TRBD1 covers 8 bases. V lost 2 bases, J lost 2 bases, and 8 bases stayed unmatched. Germline CDR1 is KGHSH and CDR2 is LQKENI. The CDR3 extends over 16 amino acids. Here the CDR3 DNA reads TGTGCCAGCTCACCAAGACCACCGGGACAGGCCTACGAGCAGTACTTC. This gives the protein CASSPRPPGQAYEQYF.

A few counts support this clone. The V and J genes are TRBV4-3 and TRBJ1-5; D gene ambiguous. The germline V and J ends were trimmed by 0 bases and 6 bases, with 12 bases remaining between them. Germline V CDR1 and CDR2: LGHNA, YSLEER. There are 15 residues in the CDR3. In DNA, the CDR3 is TGCGCCAGCAGCCAAGAGTGGGTTTCCGTTCAGCCCCAGCATTTT. This gives the protein CASSQEWVSVQPQHF.

V usage is TRBV4-3 and J usage is TRBJ1-6; TRBD1 might be the D (6 bases). The germline V and J ends were trimmed by 2 bases and 0 bases, with 14 bases remaining between them. CDR1 is LGHNA, CDR2 YSLEER, per germline. The CDR3 sequence is 18 residues long. The DNA of the CDR3 is TGCGCCAGCAGCCAACGCAGGGGCACAAGCTCCTATAATTCACCCCTCCACTTT. Translated: CASSQRRGTSSYNSPLHF.

This chain connects TRBV2 to TRBJ2-5; TRBD1 matches at 8 bases. Trimming took 9 bases from V and 4 from J; bases not matched to a gene: 10. The CDR3 spans 14 residues. Per the germline V gene, CDR1 is SNHLY and CDR2 is FYNNEI. CDR3 loop: CASIDSGGSETQYF. The CDR3 DNA is TGTGCCAGTATTGATTCAGGGGGCTCAGAGACCCAGTACTTC.

The gene calls are TRBV23-1 and TRBJ1-1; D not resolved. TRBV23-1 is sorted into the ORF group, with uncertain function. The V and J ends lost 2 bases and 6 bases respectively, with 16 bases between them. The CDR3 runs to 15 residues. The CDR3 reads CASSQPFPPPPEAFF. CDR3 nucleotide sequence: TGCGCCAGCAGTCAACCGTTCCCACCTCCCCCTGAAGCTTTCTTT.